This T cell receptor (delta chain) emerged from a study of gamma-delta chains in newborns, infants, children. The wider study: Microbial exposure reportedly drives polyclonal innate γδ T cell expansion after birth.

The CDR3 runs to 18 residues. The germline V gene has CDR1 TSWWSYY and CDR2 QGS. V lost 3 bases to trimming and J lost 0 bases; unmatched junction nucleotides: 13. Regarding this clone: TCRdb's listed protein matches a much larger clone and diverges from this DNA's translation at residue 8, likely through a read error; the protein shown comes from the DNA.

TCRdb reprocessed the reads through CATT. The repertoire consists of over 2,000 delta-chain clones, with approximately 9.1% occurring once and the leading ten covering roughly a sixth. The receptor was derived from a child who was a newborn, infant or young child, either healthy, febrile or measles-vaccinated (not recorded which). Sequencing was done on a sample of blood. The chain combines TRDV1 with TRDJ1, with TRDD3 matching over 7 bases. The CDR3 spells CALGDNYEGYPYTDKLIF. The CDR3 coding sequence is TGTGCTCTTGGGGATAACTACGAGGGATACCCGTACACCGATAAACTCATCTTT.